The rows below give T cell receptor beta chains drawn from one sample of a study of regulatory T cells in long-lasting Graves disease. TCRdb reprocessed the multiplex PCR reads via MiXCR and lists one record per CDR3 protein. In the table there are approximately 470,000 distinct CDR3 sequences, 20% of which are singletons. The material sequenced was peripheral blood mononuclear cells (PBMCs), taken when the disease was refractory, from a patient treated with antithyroid drugs. Receptors were obtained from a female donor with Graves disease. CDR3s include the opening cysteine and the closing phenylalanine or tryptophan. A D gene is named only where the DNA matches it firmly. Rows give clone size only sometimes, using once, few, many, or a class for an expanded clone.

d_call clone_size j_call v_call cdr3_length cdr3_nt cdr3_aa
NA few TRBJ1-4 TRBV24-1 14 TGTGCCACTACTCTTGCCGAAAACGCTGAAAAACTGTTTTTT CATTLAENAEKLFF
TRBD1 few TRBJ1-1 TRBV18 16 TGTGCCAGCTCATCATTACAGGGGGCGTTTGGGAACGAGGCTTTCTTT CASSSLQGAFGNEAFF
TRBD1 many TRBJ1-4 TRBV6-1 15 TGTGCCAGCAGTCGTCGGACAGGGACGGATGAAAAACTGTTTTTT CASSRRTGTDEKLFF
TRBD1 few TRBJ2-5 TRBV20-1 13 TGCAGTGCGGACAGGGTTGTACAAGAGACCCAGTACTTC CSADRVVQETQYF
TRBD1 NA TRBJ1-1 TRBV10-3 14 TGTGCCATCAGTGAGTGGACAGGGAACACTGAAGCTTTCTTT CAISEWTGNTEAFF
TRBD1 many TRBJ1-4 TRBV6-4 15 TGTGCCAGCAGCCTACAGACAGGGGCTAATGAAAAACTGTTTTTT CASSLQTGANEKLFF
NA NA TRBJ1-2 TRBV29-1 11 TGCAGCGCCCGGGACACCTATGGCTACACCTTC CSARDTYGYTF
TRBD1 many TRBJ1-2 TRBV15 13 TGTGCCACCACGTCAGGGGGGACTGGTGGCTACACCTTC CATTSGGTGGYTF
NA many TRBJ1-5 TRBV3-1 15 TGTGCCAGCAGCCAAGGGCCAGAAAGCAATCAGCCCCAGCATTTT CASSQGPESNQPQHF
NA many TRBJ1-1 TRBV6-1 15 TGTGCCAGCACCGACTCCGTTCTCCAGGTCACTGAAGCTTTCTTT CASTDSVLQVTEAFF
NA many TRBJ1-5 TRBV27 16 TGTGCCAGCAGTTTACGAAATCCAGGGAGCAATCAGCCCCAGCATTTT CASSLRNPGSNQPQHF
NA NA TRBJ1-6 TRBV27 13 TGTGCCAGCAGGTTTGGCAATAATTCACCCCTCCACTTT CASRFGNNSPLHF
NA NA TRBJ1-1 TRBV19 17 TGTGCCAGTACCTTAACAGTCCTACGGACCAGGCACACTGAAGCTTTCTTT CASTLTVLRTRHTEAFF
TRBD1 many TRBJ1-2 TRBV9 13 TGTGCCAGCAGCAACAGGGACAGCTATGGCTACACCTTC CASSNRDSYGYTF
NA NA TRBJ1-1 TRBV9 14 TGTGCCAGCAGCGTAGCTCGACAAAACACTGAAGCTTTCTTT CASSVARQNTEAFF
NA many TRBJ1-3 TRBV6-1 12 TGTGCCAGCACCCTCGCTGGAAACACCATATATTTT CASTLAGNTIYF
TRBD1 NA TRBJ1-1 TRBV28 16 TGTGCCAGCAGTTCCCTAGGGGGCAGGTTGGGCACTGAAGCTTTCTTT CASSSLGGRLGTEAFF
TRBD1 NA TRBJ2-7 TRBV28 14 TGTGCCAGCAGCCAGGACAGGGGTGTAGGCGAGCAGTACTTC CASSQDRGVGEQYF
NA NA TRBJ2-7 TRBV28 14 TGTGCCAGCACCTTTACCGGGTCCTGGGACGAGCAGTACTTC CASTFTGSWDEQYF
NA many TRBJ1-1 TRBV28 13 TGTGCCAGCAGGCCGAGGGGGGCTGGTGAAGCTTTCTTT CASRPRGAGEAFF
NA many TRBJ2-5 TRBV28 13 TGTGCCAGCAACCTCCTAATCCAAGAGACCCAGTACTTC CASNLLIQETQYF
TRBD2 many TRBJ2-5 TRBV20-1 13 TGCAGTGTTAAGCGGGAGGGAGGGGGGACCCAGTACTTC CSVKREGGGTQYF
TRBD1 NA TRBJ1-1 TRBV20-1 16 TGCAGTGCTAGTTTTCAGGGGGCGTGGACGGGCACTGAAGCTTTCTTT CSASFQGAWTGTEAFF
NA NA TRBJ2-5 TRBV4-2 13 TGTGCCAGCAGCCAAGTAATGGAAGGGGACCAGTACTTC CASSQVMEGDQYF
NA many TRBJ2-5 TRBV5-6 15 TGTGCCAGCAGCGAGGGACAAGGCCCCACGAGGACCCAGTACTTC CASSEGQGPTRTQYF
TRBD2 NA TRBJ2-1 TRBV11-2 18 TGTGCCAGCAGCTCCCATCTAGTCCCGGGACTAGCGGGAGATGAGCAGTTCTTC CASSSHLVPGLAGDEQFF
TRBD1 NA TRBJ2-3 TRBV15 16 TGTGCCACCAGCGTATACAGGGGGAGTAGCACAGATACGCAGTATTTT CATSVYRGSSTDTQYF
NA NA TRBJ2-7 TRBV5-1 15 TGCGCCAGCAGCTTGGCCACCGGATGGTCCTACGAGCAGTACTTC CASSLATGWSYEQYF
NA NA TRBJ1-5 TRBV6-1 15 TGTGCCAGCAGACAGGGAAGTGTGGGCAATCAGCCCCAGCATTTT CASRQGSVGNQPQHF
NA few TRBJ2-4 TRBV28 16 TGTGCCAGCAGTCGAGGGGAAACAGGGTTTGAAAACATTCAGTACTTC CASSRGETGFENIQYF
NA NA TRBJ1-1 TRBV28 13 TGTGCCAGCAGTTTATACTTACGGACTGAAGCTTTCTTT CASSLYLRTEAFF
NA few TRBJ1-1 TRBV5-8 18 TGTGCCAGCAGCTTGGCCTTCGTGGACACCCGATCGTCCACTGAAGCTTTCTTT CASSLAFVDTRSSTEAFF
NA many TRBJ2-2 TRBV11-2 16 TGTGCCAGCAGCTCCCTCGACGGGGTTCACACCGGGGAGCTGTTTTTT CASSSLDGVHTGELFF
TRBD1 NA TRBJ2-7 TRBV6-1 15 TGTGCCAGCCAACCGACAGGGGGCTATAGCTACGAGCAGTACTTC CASQPTGGYSYEQYF
NA many TRBJ1-2 TRBV28 16 TGTGCCAGCAGTTCCACCGGACAGCCGTCCCTCTATGGCTACACCTTC CASSSTGQPSLYGYTF
NA NA TRBJ1-2 TRBV4-1 14 TGCGCCAGCACCCCCCTAACCGGGACAATCGGCTACACCTTC CASTPLTGTIGYTF
TRBD1 NA TRBJ2-7 TRBV29-1 11 TGCAGCGTTTTCAGGGGGTACGAGCAGTACTTC CSVFRGYEQYF
NA NA TRBJ1-5 TRBV5-4 12 TGTGCCAGCAGCGCGGACGGAGGCCCCCAGCATTTT CASSADGGPQHF
TRBD2 many TRBJ2-7 TRBV27 15 TGTGCCAGCAGTCTAGAAGCGGGAGGGCCCTCCGAGCAGTACTTC CASSLEAGGPSEQYF
NA few TRBJ2-2 TRBV3-1 15 TGTGCCAGCAGCGCTGGGACATTTTACACCGGGGAGCTGTTTTTT CASSAGTFYTGELFF